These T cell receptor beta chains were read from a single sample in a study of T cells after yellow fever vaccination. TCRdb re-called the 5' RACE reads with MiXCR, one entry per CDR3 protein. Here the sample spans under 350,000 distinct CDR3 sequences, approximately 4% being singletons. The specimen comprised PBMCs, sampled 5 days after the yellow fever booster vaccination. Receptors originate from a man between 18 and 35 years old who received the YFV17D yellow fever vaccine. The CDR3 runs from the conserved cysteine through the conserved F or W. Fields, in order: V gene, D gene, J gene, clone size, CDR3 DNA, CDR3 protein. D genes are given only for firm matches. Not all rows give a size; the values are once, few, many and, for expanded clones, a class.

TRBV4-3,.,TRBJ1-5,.,TGCGCCAGCAGCCAAGTTGGGGGGATAGGCCAGCCCCAGCATTTT,CASSQVGGIGQPQHF
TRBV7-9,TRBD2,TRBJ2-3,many,TGTGCCAGCAGCTTTTCTAGCGGGGGGGCAGATACGCAGTATTTT,CASSFSSGGADTQYF
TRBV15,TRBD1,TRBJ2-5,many,TGTGCCACCAGCAGAGGACAGGGGGCGCGGGAGACCCAGTACTTC,CATSRGQGARETQYF
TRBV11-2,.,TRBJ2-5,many,TGTGCCAGCAGCTCCCGGACAGATCAAGAGACCCAGTACTTC,CASSSRTDQETQYF
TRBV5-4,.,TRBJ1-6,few,TGTGCCAGCAGCTTGGGTGGACAGATCATGGGGCCCCTCCACTTT,CASSLGGQIMGPLHF
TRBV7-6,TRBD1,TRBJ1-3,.,TGTGCCAGCAGCTTCGCACAGGGGGCATCTGGAAACACCATATATTTT,CASSFAQGASGNTIYF
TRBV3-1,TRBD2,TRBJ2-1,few,TGTGCCAGCAGCCAAGGACTAGCGGGGCAGCTCGATGAGCAGTTCTTC,CASSQGLAGQLDEQFF
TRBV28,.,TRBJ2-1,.,TGTGCCAGCAGTTGGACCCCGGGTGTGAATGAGCAGTTCTTC,CASSWTPGVNEQFF
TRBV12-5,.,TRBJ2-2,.,TGTGCTAGTGGTAAATACACCGGGGAGCTGTTTTTT,CASGKYTGELFF
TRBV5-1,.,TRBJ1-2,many,TGCGCCAGCTGCCTGGGGAACGACTTGGATGGCTACACCTTC,CASCLGNDLDGYTF
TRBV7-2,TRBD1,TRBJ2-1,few,TGTGCCAGCAGCCTCCGGGACAGGGGATGGCATGAGCAGTTCTTC,CASSLRDRGWHEQFF
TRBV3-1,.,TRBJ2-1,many,TGTGCCAGCAGCCTTAGGTACAATGAGCAGTTCTTC,CASSLRYNEQFF
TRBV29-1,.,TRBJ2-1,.,TGCAGCGTTTATAGGGGGGTCAATGAGCAGTTCTTC,CSVYRGVNEQFF
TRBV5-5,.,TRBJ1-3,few,TGTGCCAGCAGCTTGATTCGCTCCATGGGAAACACCATATATTTT,CASSLIRSMGNTIYF
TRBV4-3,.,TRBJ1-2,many,TGCGCCAGCAGCCAAGATCGGGGAAGAGGCTACACCTTC,CASSQDRGRGYTF
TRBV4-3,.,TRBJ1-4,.,TGCGCCAGCAGCCCCCTCGAGGGAGTCTATGAAAAACTGTTTTTT,CASSPLEGVYEKLFF
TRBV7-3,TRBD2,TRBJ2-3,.,TGTGCCAGCAGCTTACAAGCGGGGGGACCAGATACGCAGTATTTT,CASSLQAGGPDTQYF
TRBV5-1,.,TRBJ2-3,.,TGCGCCAGCAGCTTAGAGGGGGGTCACACAGATACGCAGTATTTT,CASSLEGGHTDTQYF
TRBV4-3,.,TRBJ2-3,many,TGCGCCAGCAGCCAAGCCTCTGCCCGAGCGTTCACAGATACGCAGTATTTT,CASSQASARAFTDTQYF
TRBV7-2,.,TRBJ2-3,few,TGTGCCAGCTTCCCCCGGGTACAATCGTTTTACGTACCGACCACAGATACGCAGTATTTT,CASFPRVQSFYVPTTDTQYF
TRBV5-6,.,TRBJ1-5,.,TGTGCCAGCAGCCACGGGGAACCGGGGCAGCCCCAGCATTTT,CASSHGEPGQPQHF
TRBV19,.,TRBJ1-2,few,TGTGCCAGTAGTATAGGCGAACAGATCTATGGCTACACCTTC,CASSIGEQIYGYTF
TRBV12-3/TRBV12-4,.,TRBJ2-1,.,TGTGCCAGCAGTTTACCAGGGGCCGGCTCCTACAATGAGCAGTTCTTC,CASSLPGAGSYNEQFF
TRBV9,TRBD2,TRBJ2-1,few,TGTGCCAGCAGCGGGCCTAGCGGGGGACCGTCGAGAGGTGAGCAGTTCTTC,CASSGPSGGPSRGEQFF
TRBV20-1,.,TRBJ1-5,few,TGCAGTGCTAGTAAGGGGGAGAGCAATCAGCCCCAGCATTTT,CSASKGESNQPQHF
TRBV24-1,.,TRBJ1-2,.,TGTGCCACCAGTGATTTGGGGTTTGGGGGCTACACCTTC,CATSDLGFGGYTF
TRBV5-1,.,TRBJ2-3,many,TGCGCCAGCAGCCGAGGAAGAACAGATACGCAGTATTTT,CASSRGRTDTQYF
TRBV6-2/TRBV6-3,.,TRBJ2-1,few,TGTGCCAGCAGTTACTCGAGGCGGGGTAGCTCCTACAATGAGCAGTTCTTC,CASSYSRRGSSYNEQFF
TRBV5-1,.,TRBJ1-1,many,TGTGCCAGCAGCTTCGGGAACACTGAAGCTTTCTTT,CASSFGNTEAFF
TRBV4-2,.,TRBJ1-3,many,TGTGCCAGCAGCCAAGAGATGGGCTCTGGAAACACCATATATTTT,CASSQEMGSGNTIYF
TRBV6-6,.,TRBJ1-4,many,TGTGCCACGGCCCCAGGACCCGAAAAACTGTTTTTT,CATAPGPEKLFF
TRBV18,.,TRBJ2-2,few,TGTGCCAGCTCACCACCGGGGAAAAGGGAGCTGTTTTTT,CASSPPGKRELFF
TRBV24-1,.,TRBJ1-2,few,TGTGCCACCAGTGATGGTCGCTTGAGCTACACCTTC,CATSDGRLSYTF
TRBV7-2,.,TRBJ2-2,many,TGTGCCAGCAGGACTAGGGCCGGGGAGCTGTTTTTT,CASRTRAGELFF
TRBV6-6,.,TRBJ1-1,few,TGTGCCAGCAGTGACCCCCGGTTGGGGACCCCGAACACTGAAGCTTTCTTT,CASSDPRLGTPNTEAFF
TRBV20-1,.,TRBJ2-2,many,TGCAGTGCTAACAGGGTGGGGAGCACCGGGGAGCTGTTTTTT,CSANRVGSTGELFF
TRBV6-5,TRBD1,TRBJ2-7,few,TGTGCCAGCAGAAGGGGACAGGGAGAAACCTACGAGCAGTACTTC,CASRRGQGETYEQYF
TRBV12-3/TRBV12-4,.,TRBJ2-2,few,TGTGCCAGCAGTTTTGGGGGGCACCCGTTGTACGGGGAGCTGTTTTTT,CASSFGGHPLYGELFF
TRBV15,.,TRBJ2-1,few,TGTGCCACCAGCAGAGAACCCCCAAACGCCCGGGAGAATGAGCAGTTCTTC,CATSREPPNARENEQFF
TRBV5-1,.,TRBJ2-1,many,TGCGCCAGCAGCTTGGGTCGTCCCCTTTACAATGAGCAGTTCTTC,CASSLGRPLYNEQFF
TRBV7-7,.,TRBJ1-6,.,TGTGCCAGCAGCTCCATCCCGGGACTCCGGAGCTCCTATAATTCACCCCTCCACTTT,CASSSIPGLRSSYNSPLHF
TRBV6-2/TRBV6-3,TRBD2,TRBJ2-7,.,TGTGCCAGCAGTTTCCTAGCGGCGTCGTACGAGCAGTACTTC,CASSFLAASYEQYF
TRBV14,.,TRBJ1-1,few,TGTGCCAGCAGCTCCTCACCTGAAGCTTTCTTT,CASSSSPEAFF
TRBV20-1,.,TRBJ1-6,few,TGCAGTGCTAGCTCTGGGATCGGTTCACCCCTCCACTTT,CSASSGIGSPLHF
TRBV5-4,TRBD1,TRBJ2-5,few,TGTGCCAGCAGCACCCCGACAGGGGAAGAGACCCAGTACTTC,CASSTPTGEETQYF